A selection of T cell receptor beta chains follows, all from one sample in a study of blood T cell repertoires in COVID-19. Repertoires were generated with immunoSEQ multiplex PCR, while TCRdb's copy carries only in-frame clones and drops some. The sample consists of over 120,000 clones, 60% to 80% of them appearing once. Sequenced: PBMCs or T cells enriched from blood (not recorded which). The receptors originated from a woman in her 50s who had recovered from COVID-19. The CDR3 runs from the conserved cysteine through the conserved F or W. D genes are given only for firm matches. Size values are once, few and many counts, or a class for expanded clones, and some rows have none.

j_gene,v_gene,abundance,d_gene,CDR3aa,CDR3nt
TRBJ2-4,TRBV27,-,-,CASSLYVDRSIQYF,TGTGCCAGCAGTTTATATGTCGACCGGAGCATTCAGTACTTC
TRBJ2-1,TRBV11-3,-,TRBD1,CASSFTGAFGNEQFF,TGTGCCAGCAGCTTTACAGGGGCTTTTGGCAATGAGCAGTTCTTC
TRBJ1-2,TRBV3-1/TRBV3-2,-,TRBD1,CASSQGQGLNYGYTF,TGTGCCAGCAGCCAGGGACAGGGGCTAAACTATGGCTACACCTTC
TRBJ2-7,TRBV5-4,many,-,CASSHSSGKIPYEQYF,TGTGCCAGCAGTCACTCTTCCGGGAAGATTCCCTACGAGCAGTACTTC
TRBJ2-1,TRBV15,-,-,CATSRASGGVEQFF,TGTGCCACCAGCAGAGCTTCGGGGGGCGTTGAGCAGTTCTTC
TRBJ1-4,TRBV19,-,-,CASSRTAATNEKLFF,TGTGCCAGTAGTAGGACAGCTGCAACTAATGAAAAACTGTTTTTT
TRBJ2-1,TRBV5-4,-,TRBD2,CASSLPGSGGAGQFF,TGTGCCAGCAGCTTGCCCGGTAGCGGGGGGGCGGGGCAGTTCTTC
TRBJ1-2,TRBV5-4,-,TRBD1,CASSERTGGNYGYTF,TGTGCCAGCAGCGAAAGGACAGGAGGCAACTATGGCTACACCTTC
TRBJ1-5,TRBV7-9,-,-,CASSLGGLNQPQHF,TGTGCCAGCAGCTTAGGAGGGCTCAATCAGCCCCAGCATTTT
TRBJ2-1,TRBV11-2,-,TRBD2,CASSSLAGGLYNEQFF,TGTGCCAGCAGCTCTCTAGCGGGAGGGCTCTACAATGAGCAGTTCTTC
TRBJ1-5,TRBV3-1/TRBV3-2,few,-,CASSHGLNQPQHF,TGTGCCAGCAGCCATGGGCTAAATCAGCCCCAGCATTTT
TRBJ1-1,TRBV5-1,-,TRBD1,CASSPTDRGSTEAFF,TGCGCCAGCAGCCCAACGGACAGGGGTAGCACTGAAGCTTTCTTT
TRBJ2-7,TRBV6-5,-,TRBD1,CASRRTGSYEQYF,TGTGCCAGCAGACGGACAGGGAGTTACGAGCAGTACTTC
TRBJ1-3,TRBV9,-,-,CASSVASAGGNTIYF,TGTGCCAGCAGCGTAGCCTCGGCGGGTGGAAACACCATATATTTT